These 19 T cell receptor beta chains came from one sample sequenced in a study of blood T cell repertoires in COVID-19 (dated by TCRdb to the early 2020s). The library was made by the immunoSEQ multiplex PCR assay. In its TCRdb copy, this immuneACCESS table keeps in-frame sequences only and misses some clones. Where compared with another copy, unresolved V genes explain less than half of these, and the others have no known cause. The sample table records some 300,000 clones; nearly 90% of these occur just once. The biggest ten clones account for under 3% of the sample. The sample taken for sequencing was PBMCs or T cells enriched from blood (not recorded which). Receptors originate from a woman in her 50s who had been exposed to COVID-19.

This chain links TRBV6-2 or TRBV6-3 with TRBJ2-7, with a possible D match to TRBD2 (5 bases). Germline-derived CDR1 and CDR2 are MNHEY and SVGEGT. The CDR3 runs 14 residues. V was clipped by 3 bases and J by 5 bases, with 14 bases between them. The CDR3 spells CASSYGLPTHEQYF. CDR3 nucleotides: TGTGCCAGCAGTTATGGACTCCCGACCCACGAGCAGTACTTC.

The chain employs TRBV28 and TRBJ1-6, with D perhaps matching TRBD1 (6 bases). Germline assignment: CDR1 MDHEN and CDR2 SYDVKM. This CDR3 has 17 amino acids. Trimming pared 3 bases from V and 3 bases from J, leaving 15 bases between. The CDR3 DNA reads TGTGCCAGCAGTTTCGGGGGGGCCGCCAACTATAATTCACCCCTCCACTTT. This translates into CASSFGGAANYNSPLHF.

The chain combines TRBV6-6 with TRBJ2-1; TRBD1 aligns across 9 bases. V shed 2 bases and J 8 bases; nucleotides not matched to a gene: 10. Germline V lookup: CDR1 MNHNY, CDR2 SVGAGI (reference sequence). The CDR3 length is 16 residues. The CDR3 coding sequence is TGTGCCAGCAGTTACACCCCGGGACAGGGCGGCGATGAGCAGTTCTTC. Amino acid sequence: CASSYTPGQGGDEQFF.

The V gene is TRBV5-6, the J gene TRBJ2-2; tentatively, D is TRBD2 (5 bases). The CDR3 length is 18 residues. V was trimmed by 0 bases and J by 5 bases, leaving 20 bases between them. Germline V gives CDR1 SGHDT, CDR2 YYEEEE. In DNA, the CDR3 is TGTGCCAGCAGCTTGGCCGTGGCCGGGGAAGGACGGACCGGGGAGCTGTTTTTT. It yields the protein CASSLAVAGEGRTGELFF.

V usage is TRBV29-1 and J usage is TRBJ2-2; the D gene is possibly TRBD1 (6 bases). Germline-derived CDR1 and CDR2 are SQVTM and ANQGSEA. This CDR3 has 13 residues. Between the trimmed V and J ends, which lost 6 bases and 1 base, there was a span of 9 bases. The CDR3 spells CSVRTVNTGELFF. Here the CDR3 DNA reads TGCAGCGTCCGGACAGTGAACACCGGGGAGCTGTTTTTT.

The rearrangement uses TRBV19 and TRBJ1-2; TRBD1 aligns across 8 bases. Germline V gene data show CDR1 as LNHDA and CDR2 as SQIVND (reference sequence). The trim removed 3 bases at V and 7 bases at J, leaving 16 bases unmatched. CDR3 size: 17 residues. CDR3 region: CASSMIPSPGRGPGYTF. The DNA for the CDR3 is TGTGCCAGTAGTATGATTCCCTCACCCGGCAGGGGGCCTGGCTACACCTTC. Based on the CDR3 plus reference TRBV19 and TRBJ1-2, the full variable domain is DGGITQSPKYLFRKEGQNVTLSCEQNLNHDAMYWYRQDPGQGLRLIYYSQIVNDFQKGDIAEGYSVSREKKESFPLTVTSAQKNPTAFYLCASSMIPSPGRGPGYTFGSGTRLTVV.

The chain joins TRBV4-2 to TRBJ1-1; D remains unclear. The CDR3 has 13 amino acids. The V gene lost 0 bases and the J gene lost 6 bases, with 8 bases spanning the gap. Germline assignment: CDR1 LGHNA and CDR2 YNFKEQ. This chain's CDR3 is CASSQESTAEAFF. The CDR3, as DNA: TGTGCCAGCAGCCAAGAATCCACGGCTGAAGCTTTCTTT.

The chain uses TRBV5-8 and TRBJ1-1; maybe TRBD1 (6 bases). V lost 4 bases and J 0 bases, leaving 16 bases between the germline ends. In germline, CDR1 is SGHTS, CDR2 YDEGEE. There are 16 residues in the CDR3. The CDR3 DNA follows: TGTGCCAGCAGCCGATACAGGGCCAACATGAACACTGAAGCTTTCTTT. This encodes CASSRYRANMNTEAFF.

V gene TRBV19 combines with J gene TRBJ1-1, with no clear D. Trimming cost V 4 bases and J 1 base, with 10 bases left between them. The CDR3 totals 14 residues. The V gene's germline CDR1 is LNHDA and CDR2 SQIVND (reference sequence). The chain's CDR3 is CASSTPSGNTEAFF. Written as DNA, the CDR3 is TGTGCCAGTAGTACCCCCTCAGGGAACACTGAAGCTTTCTTT.

The rearrangement links TRBV7-2 to TRBJ2-5; TRBD2 matches 13 bases. This CDR3 is 14 amino acids long. Trimming took 5 bases from V and 8 from J; bases not matched to a gene: 5. Germline-derived CDR1 and CDR2 are SGHTA and FQGNSA. The CDR3 DNA sequence: TGTGCCAGCAGCCAAAGACTAGCGGGGGGTACCCAGTACTTC. The encoded protein is CASSQRLAGGTQYF.

The chain links TRBV18 to TRBJ1-5, with D perhaps TRBD1 (5 bases). Trimming took off 4 bases at V and 1 base at J, with 11 bases between the two ends. The germline CDR1 and CDR2 sequences are KGHSH and LQKENI. The CDR3 is 15 amino acids. In nucleotides, the CDR3 is TGTGCCAGCTCACATCAGGGTGCAAGCAATCAGCCCCAGCATTTT. This gives the protein CASSHQGASNQPQHF.

The V gene is TRBV5-8, the J gene TRBJ1-5; 8 bases agree with TRBD1. The CDR3 contains 18 residues. Losses at the gene ends were 7 bases for V and 2 bases for J; bases not matched to a gene: 17. Germline assignment: CDR1 SGHTS and CDR2 YDEGEE. CDR3 sequence (DNA): TGTGCCAGCCGCGGGAGGGCAGGGGGCTTTATCGGCAATCAGCCCCAGCATTTT. Its translation: CASRGRAGGFIGNQPQHF.

CDR3 nucleotides: TGTGCCAGCAGCTTGGGGGACAGGGCCGGTTATGCTGAAGCTTTCTTT. This codes for CASSLGDRAGYAEAFF. V gene TRBV5-4 combines with J gene TRBJ1-1; 9 bases are shared with TRBD1. The trim removed 0 bases at V and 6 bases at J, leaving 9 bases unmatched. The CDR3 consists of 16 residues. Germline CDR1 reads SGHNT; CDR2 reads YYREEE (reference sequence).

As DNA, the CDR3 is TGCAGCGGAGGGGACTTTAAGAGGGCTGAAGCTTTCTTT. It codes for CSGGDFKRAEAFF. The chain links TRBV29-1 to TRBJ1-1; D may be TRBD1 (5 bases). Germline lookup yields CDR1 SQVTM and CDR2 ANQGSEA. The CDR3 covers 13 residues. Trimming removed 7 bases from V and 6 bases from J, with 18 bases in between.

The rearrangement links TRBV19 to TRBJ1-2; D may be TRBD1 (6 bases). Trimming shortened V by 5 bases and J by 8 bases, and 15 bases separated the two germline ends. Germline V gives CDR1 LNHDA, CDR2 SQIVND (reference sequence). There are 13 residues in the CDR3. The CDR3 spells CASSWPQGAGYTF. In DNA, the CDR3 is TGTGCCAGTAGTTGGCCACAGGGAGCCGGCTACACCTTC.

The chain joins TRBV7-9 to TRBJ1-3; TRBD1 agrees at 8 bases. The germline gives CDR1 SEHNR, CDR2 FQNEAQ (reference sequence). CDR3 length equals 18 residues. The V segment lost 1 base and the J segment 0 bases; nucleotides outside the gene matches: 8. The CDR3 loop is CASSLVGGQADSGNTIYF. The DNA of the CDR3 is TGTGCCAGCAGCTTAGTGGGGGGACAGGCTGACTCTGGAAACACCATATATTTT.

The chain carries TRBV7-6 and TRBJ2-3, with D possibly matching TRBD2 (7 bases). Germline V CDR1 and CDR2: SGHVS, FNYEAQ. With 2 bases removed from V and 2 bases from J, the gap between germline ends came to 17 bases. The CDR3 loop spans 17 amino acids. In DNA form, the CDR3 reads TGTGCCAGCAGCTTAAAACTTCGGGGGGCTGACACAGATACGCAGTATTTT. Its protein is CASSLKLRGADTDTQYF.

This sequence joins TRBV5-1 and TRBJ1-1, with D possibly matching TRBD1 (5 bases). The CDR3 sequence is 14 residues long. V was clipped by 0 bases and J by 4 bases, with 10 bases between them. Germline CDR1 reads SGHRS; CDR2 reads YFSETQ. The DNA for the CDR3 is TGCGCCAGCAGCTTGGAAGGGGTATTCACTGAAGCTTTCTTT. As protein: CASSLEGVFTEAFF. Looking up the rest from reference TRBV5-1 and TRBJ1-1 gives the full variable domain: KAGVTQTPRYLIKTRGQQVTLSCSPISGHRSVSWYQQTPGQGLQFLFEYFSETQRNKGNFPGRFSGRQFSNSRSEMNVSTLELGDSALYLCASSLEGVFTEAFFGQGTRLTVV.

The V and J genes are TRBV12-3 or TRBV12-4 and TRBJ2-2; maybe TRBD1 (5 bases). V was shortened by 7 bases and J by 4 bases, with 10 bases between the two germline ends. The CDR3 totals 13 residues. Here the CDR3 DNA reads TGTGCCAGCACCCTAGGGGTCACCGGGGAGCTGTTTTTT. This translates into CASTLGVTGELFF.